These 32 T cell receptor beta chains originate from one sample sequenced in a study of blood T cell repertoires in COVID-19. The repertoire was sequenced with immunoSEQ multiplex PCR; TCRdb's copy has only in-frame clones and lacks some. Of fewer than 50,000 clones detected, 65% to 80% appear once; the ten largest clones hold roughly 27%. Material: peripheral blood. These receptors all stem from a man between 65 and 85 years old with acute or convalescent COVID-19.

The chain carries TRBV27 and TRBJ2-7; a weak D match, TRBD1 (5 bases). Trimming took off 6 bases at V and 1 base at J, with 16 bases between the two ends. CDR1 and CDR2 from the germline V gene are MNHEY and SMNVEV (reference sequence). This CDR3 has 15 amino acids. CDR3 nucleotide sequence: TGTGCCAGCAGCTACCGACAGACCCCTTCCTACGAGCAGTACTTC. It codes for CASSYRQTPSYEQYF.

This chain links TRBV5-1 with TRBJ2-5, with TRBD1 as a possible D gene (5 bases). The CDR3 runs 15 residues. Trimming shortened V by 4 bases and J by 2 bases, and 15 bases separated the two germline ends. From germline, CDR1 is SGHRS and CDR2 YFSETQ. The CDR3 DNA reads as TGCGCCAGCAGCCTCGCTAGACAGCCTCAAGAGACCCAGTACTTC. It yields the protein CASSLARQPQETQYF.

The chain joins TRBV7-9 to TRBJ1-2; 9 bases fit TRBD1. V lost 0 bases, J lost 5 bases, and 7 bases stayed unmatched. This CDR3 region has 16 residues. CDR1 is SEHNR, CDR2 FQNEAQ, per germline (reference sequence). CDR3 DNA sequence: TGTGCCAGCAGCTTAGCCGGGACAGGGAGAGTGTATGGCTACACCTTC. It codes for CASSLAGTGRVYGYTF.

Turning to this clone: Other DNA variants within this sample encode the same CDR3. The CDR3 DNA reads TGTGCCATCGGTACGCCGGCCCCGAGGGCCCGACGGGAGACCCAGTACTTC. This encodes CAIGTPAPRARRETQYF. The chain is built from TRBV28 and TRBJ2-5; TRBD2 is a possible D gene (5 bases). Trimming shortened V by 10 bases and J by 5 bases, and 29 bases separated the two germline ends. CDR1 is MDHEN and CDR2 is SYDVKM in the germline V gene. This CDR3 has 17 residues.

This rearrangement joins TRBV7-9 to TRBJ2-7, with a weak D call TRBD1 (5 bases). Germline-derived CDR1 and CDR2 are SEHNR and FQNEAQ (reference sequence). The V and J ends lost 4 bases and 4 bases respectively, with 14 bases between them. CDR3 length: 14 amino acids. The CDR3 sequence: CASSSERRVYEQYF. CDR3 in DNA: TGTGCCAGCAGCTCAGAGCGCAGGGTATACGAGCAGTACTTC.

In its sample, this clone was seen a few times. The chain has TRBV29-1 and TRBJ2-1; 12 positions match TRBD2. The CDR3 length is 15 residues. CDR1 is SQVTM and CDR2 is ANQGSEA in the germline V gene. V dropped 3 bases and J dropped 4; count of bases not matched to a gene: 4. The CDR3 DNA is TGCAGCGTTGAGAAACTAGCGGGGGGTTACAATGAGCAGTTCTTC. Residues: CSVEKLAGGYNEQFF.

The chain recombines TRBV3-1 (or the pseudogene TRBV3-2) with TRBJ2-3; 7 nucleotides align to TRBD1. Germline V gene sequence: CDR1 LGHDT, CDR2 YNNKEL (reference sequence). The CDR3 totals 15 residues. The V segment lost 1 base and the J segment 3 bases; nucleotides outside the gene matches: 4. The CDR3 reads CASSQGTGVTDTQYF. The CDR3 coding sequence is TGTGCCAGCAGCCAAGGAACAGGGGTAACAGATACGCAGTATTTT.

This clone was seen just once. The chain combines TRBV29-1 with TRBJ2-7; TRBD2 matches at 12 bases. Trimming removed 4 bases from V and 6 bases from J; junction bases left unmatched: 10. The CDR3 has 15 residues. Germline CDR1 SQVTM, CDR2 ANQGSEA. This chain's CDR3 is CSVGRTSGDLSEQYF. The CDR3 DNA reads TGCAGCGTTGGCCGGACTAGCGGGGACCTGAGCGAGCAGTACTTC.

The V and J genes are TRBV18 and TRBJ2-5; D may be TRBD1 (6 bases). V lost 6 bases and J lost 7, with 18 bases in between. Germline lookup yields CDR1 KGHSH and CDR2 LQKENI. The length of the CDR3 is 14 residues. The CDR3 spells CASSPGQLEGTQYF. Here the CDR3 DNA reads TGTGCCAGCTCGCCTGGACAGTTGGAAGGGACCCAGTACTTC.

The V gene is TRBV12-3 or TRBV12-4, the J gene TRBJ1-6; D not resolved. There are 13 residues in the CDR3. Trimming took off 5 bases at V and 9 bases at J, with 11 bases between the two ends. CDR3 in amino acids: CASSPGLGSPLHF. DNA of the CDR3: TGTGCCAGCAGTCCAGGTTTAGGTTCACCCCTCCACTTT.

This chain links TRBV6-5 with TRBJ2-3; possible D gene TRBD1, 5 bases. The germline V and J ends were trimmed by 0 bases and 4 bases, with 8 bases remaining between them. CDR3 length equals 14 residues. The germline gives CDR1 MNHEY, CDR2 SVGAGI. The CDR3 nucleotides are TGTGCCAGCAGTTACTCGGGGCGTGCAGATACGCAGTATTTT. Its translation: CASSYSGRADTQYF.

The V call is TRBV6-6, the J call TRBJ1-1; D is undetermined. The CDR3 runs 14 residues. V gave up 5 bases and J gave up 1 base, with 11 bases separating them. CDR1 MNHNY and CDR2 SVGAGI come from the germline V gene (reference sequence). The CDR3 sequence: CASSHHRENTEAFF. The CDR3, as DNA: TGTGCCAGCAGTCACCACCGGGAGAACACTGAAGCTTTCTTT.

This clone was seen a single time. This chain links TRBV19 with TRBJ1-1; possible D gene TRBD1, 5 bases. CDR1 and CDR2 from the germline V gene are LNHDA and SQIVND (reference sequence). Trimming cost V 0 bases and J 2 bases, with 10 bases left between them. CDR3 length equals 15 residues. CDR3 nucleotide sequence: TGTGCCAGTAGTATAGATTGGGGCGGAAACACTGAAGCTTTCTTT. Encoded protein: CASSIDWGGNTEAFF. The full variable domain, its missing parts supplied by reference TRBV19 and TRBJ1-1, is DGGITQSPKYLFRKEGQNVTLSCEQNLNHDAMYWYRQDPGQGLRLIYYSQIVNDFQKGDIAEGYSVSREKKESFPLTVTSAQKNPTAFYLCASSIDWGGNTEAFFGQGTRLTVV.

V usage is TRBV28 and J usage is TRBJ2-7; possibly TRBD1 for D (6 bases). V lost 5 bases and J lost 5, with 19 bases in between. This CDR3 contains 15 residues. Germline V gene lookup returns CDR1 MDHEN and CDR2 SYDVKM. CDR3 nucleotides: TGTGCCAGCAGTGCTAACAGGGATGTATTCCACGAGCAGTACTTC. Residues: CASSANRDVFHEQYF. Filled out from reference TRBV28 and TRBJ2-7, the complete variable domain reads DVKVTQSSRYLVKRTGEKVFLECVQDMDHENMFWYRQDPGLGLRLIYFSYDVKMKEKGDIPEGYSVSREKKERFSLILESASTNQTSMYLCASSANRDVFHEQYFGPGTRLTVT.

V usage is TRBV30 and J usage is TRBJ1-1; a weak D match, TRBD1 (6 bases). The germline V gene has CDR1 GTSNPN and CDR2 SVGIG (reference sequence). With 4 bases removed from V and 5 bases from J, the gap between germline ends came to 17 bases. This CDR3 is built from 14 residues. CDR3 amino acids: CAWNPGDRSTEAFF. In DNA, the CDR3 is TGTGCCTGGAATCCAGGGGACCGAAGTACTGAAGCTTTCTTT. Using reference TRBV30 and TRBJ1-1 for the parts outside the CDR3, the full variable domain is SQTIHQWPATLVQPVGSPLSLECTVEGTSNPNLYWYRQAAGRGLQLLFYSVGIGQISSEVPQNLSASRPQDRQFILSSKKLLLSDSGFYLCAWNPGDRSTEAFFGQGTRLTVV.

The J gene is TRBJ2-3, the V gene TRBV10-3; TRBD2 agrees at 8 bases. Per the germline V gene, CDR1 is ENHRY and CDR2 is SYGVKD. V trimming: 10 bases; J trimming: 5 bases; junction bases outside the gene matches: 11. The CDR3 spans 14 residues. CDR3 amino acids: CATGSGSSLDTQYF. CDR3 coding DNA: TGTGCCACTGGGAGCGGGAGTTCGTTAGATACGCAGTATTTT.

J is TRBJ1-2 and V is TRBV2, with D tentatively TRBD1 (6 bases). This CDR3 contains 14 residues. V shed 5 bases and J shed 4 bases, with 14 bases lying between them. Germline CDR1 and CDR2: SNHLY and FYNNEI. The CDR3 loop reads CASSTTGSGYGYTF. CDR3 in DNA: TGTGCCAGCAGTACCACAGGGAGCGGCTATGGCTACACCTTC.

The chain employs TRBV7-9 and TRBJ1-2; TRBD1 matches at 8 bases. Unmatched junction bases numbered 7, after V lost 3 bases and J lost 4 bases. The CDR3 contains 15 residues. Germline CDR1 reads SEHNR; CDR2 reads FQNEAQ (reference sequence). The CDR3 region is CASSFGQGGGYGYTF. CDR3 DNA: TGTGCCAGCAGCTTCGGACAGGGCGGTGGCTATGGCTACACCTTC. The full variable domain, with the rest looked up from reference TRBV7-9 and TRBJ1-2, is DTGVSQNPRHKITKRGQNVTFRCDPISEHNRLYWYRQTLGQGPEFLTYFQNEAQLEKSRLLSDRFSAERPKGSFSTLEIQRTEQGDSAMYLCASSFGQGGGYGYTFGSGTRLTVV.

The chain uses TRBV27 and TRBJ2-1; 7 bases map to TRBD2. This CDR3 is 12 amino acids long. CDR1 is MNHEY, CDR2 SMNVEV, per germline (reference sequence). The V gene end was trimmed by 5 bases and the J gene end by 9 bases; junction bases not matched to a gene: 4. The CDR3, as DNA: TGTGCCAGCAGTGGCCGGGGGGTTGAGCAGTTCTTC. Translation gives CASSGRGVEQFF.

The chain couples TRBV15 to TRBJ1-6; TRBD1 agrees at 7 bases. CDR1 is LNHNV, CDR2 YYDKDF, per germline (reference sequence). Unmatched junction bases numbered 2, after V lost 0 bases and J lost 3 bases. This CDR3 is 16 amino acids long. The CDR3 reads CATSRDNRGYNSPLHF. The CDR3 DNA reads TGTGCCACCAGCAGAGACAACAGGGGCTATAATTCACCCCTCCACTTT.

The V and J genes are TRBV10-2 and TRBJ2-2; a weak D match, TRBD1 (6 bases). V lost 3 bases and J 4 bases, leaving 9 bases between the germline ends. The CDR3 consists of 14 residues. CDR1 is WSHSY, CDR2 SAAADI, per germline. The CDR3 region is CASSENRATGELFF. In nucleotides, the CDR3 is TGCGCCAGCAGTGAAAACAGGGCCACCGGGGAGCTGTTTTTT.

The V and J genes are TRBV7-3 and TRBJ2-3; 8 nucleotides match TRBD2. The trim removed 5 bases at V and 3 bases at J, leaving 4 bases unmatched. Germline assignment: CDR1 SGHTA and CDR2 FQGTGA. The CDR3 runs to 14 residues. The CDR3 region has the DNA TGTGCCAGCAGCAGAGCGGGAGTGACAGATACGCAGTATTTT. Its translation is CASSRAGVTDTQYF. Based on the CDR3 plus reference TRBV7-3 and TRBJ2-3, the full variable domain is GAGVSQTPSNKVTEKGKYVELRCDPISGHTALYWYRQSLGQGPEFLIYFQGTGAADDSGLPNDRFFAVRPEGSVSTLKIQRTERGDSAVYLCASSRAGVTDTQYFGPGTRLTVL.

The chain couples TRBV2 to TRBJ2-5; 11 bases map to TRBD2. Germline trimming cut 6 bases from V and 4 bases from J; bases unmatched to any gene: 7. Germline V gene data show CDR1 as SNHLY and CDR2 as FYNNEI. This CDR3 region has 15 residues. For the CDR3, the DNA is TGTGCCAGCAGAATAGCGGGGGGGCCAGGAGAGACCCAGTACTTC. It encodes CASRIAGGPGETQYF.

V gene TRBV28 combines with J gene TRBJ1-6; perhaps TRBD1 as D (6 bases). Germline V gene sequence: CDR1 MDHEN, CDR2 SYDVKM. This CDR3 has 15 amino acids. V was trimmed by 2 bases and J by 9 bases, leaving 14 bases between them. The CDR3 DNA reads TGTGCCAGCAGTTTACTACAGGGAGTAAGTTCACCCCTCCACTTT. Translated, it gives CASSLLQGVSSPLHF. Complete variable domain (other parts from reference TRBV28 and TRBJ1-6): DVKVTQSSRYLVKRTGEKVFLECVQDMDHENMFWYRQDPGLGLRLIYFSYDVKMKEKGDIPEGYSVSREKKERFSLILESASTNQTSMYLCASSLLQGVSSPLHFGNGTRLTVT.

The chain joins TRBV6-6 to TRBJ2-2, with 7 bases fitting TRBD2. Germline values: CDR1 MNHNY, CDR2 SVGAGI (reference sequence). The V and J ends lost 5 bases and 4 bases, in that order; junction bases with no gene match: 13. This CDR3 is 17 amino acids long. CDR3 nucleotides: TGTGCCAGCAGTCGCTTACAGGCCGGGGAGGGCACCGGGGAGCTGTTTTTT. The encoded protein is CASSRLQAGEGTGELFF.

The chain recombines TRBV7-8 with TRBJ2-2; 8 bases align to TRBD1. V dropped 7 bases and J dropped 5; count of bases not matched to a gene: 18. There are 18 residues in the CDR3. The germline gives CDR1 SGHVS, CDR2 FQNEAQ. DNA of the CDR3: TGTGCCAGCATCCCAGTCGGCAGGGGGCGTGGAGGGACCGGGGAGCTGTTTTTT. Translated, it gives CASIPVGRGRGGTGELFF. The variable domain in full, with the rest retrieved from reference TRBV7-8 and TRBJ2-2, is GAGVSQSPRYKVAKRGQDVALRCDPISGHVSLFWYQQALGQGPEFLTYFQNEAQLDKSGLPSDRFFAERPEGSVSTLKIQRTQQEDSAVYLCASIPVGRGRGGTGELFFGEGSRLTVL.

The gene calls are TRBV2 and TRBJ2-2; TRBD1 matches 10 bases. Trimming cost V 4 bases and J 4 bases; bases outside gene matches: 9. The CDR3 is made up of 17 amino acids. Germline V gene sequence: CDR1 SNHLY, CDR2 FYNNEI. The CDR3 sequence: CASSARGTGVGTGELFF. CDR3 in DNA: TGTGCCAGCAGTGCTCGTGGGACAGGGGTGGGCACCGGGGAGCTGTTTTTT. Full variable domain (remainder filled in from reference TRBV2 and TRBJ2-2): EPEVTQTPSHQVTQMGQEVILRCVPISNHLYFYWYRQILGQKVEFLVSFYNNEISEKSEIFDDQFSVERPDGSNFTLKIRSTKLEDSAMYFCASSARGTGVGTGELFFGEGSRLTVL.

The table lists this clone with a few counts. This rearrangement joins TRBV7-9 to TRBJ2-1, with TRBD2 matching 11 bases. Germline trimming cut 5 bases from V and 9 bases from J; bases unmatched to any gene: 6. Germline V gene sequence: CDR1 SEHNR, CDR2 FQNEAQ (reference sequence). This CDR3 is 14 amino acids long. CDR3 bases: TGTGCCAGCAGCCTTAGCGGGGGGGCCTTTGAGCAGTTCTTC. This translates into CASSLSGGAFEQFF.

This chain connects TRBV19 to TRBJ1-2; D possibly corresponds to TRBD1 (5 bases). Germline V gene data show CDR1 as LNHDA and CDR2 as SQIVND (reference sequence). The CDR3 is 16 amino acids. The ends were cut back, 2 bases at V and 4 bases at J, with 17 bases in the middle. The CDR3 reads CASSIPGTTTVYGYTF. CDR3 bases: TGTGCCAGTAGTATACCTGGAACTACGACAGTCTATGGCTACACCTTC.

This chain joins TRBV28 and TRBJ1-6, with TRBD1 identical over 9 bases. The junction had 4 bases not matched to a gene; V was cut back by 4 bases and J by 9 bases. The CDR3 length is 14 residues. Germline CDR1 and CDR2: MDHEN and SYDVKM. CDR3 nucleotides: TGTGCCAGCAGTTCCGGACAGGGGAGTTCACCCCTCCACTTT. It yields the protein CASSSGQGSSPLHF.

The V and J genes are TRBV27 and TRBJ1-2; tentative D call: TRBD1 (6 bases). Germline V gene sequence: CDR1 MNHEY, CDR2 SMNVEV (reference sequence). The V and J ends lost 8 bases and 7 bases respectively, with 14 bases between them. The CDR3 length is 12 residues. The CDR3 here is CASATGYSGYTF. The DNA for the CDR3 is TGTGCCAGCGCCACAGGGTACTCTGGCTACACCTTC.

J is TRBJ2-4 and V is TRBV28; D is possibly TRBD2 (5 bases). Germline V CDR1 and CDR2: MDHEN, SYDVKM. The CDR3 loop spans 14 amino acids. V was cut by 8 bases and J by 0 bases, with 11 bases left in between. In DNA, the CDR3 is TGTGCCAGCTTGGAGGATCTAGCCAAAAACATTCAGTACTTC. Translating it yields CASLEDLAKNIQYF.